These 28 T cell receptor beta chains were all obtained from the same sample, sequenced in a study of cytomegalovirus exposure and HLA in healthy donors. It was with 60 Vbeta and 13 Jbeta primers that the PCR ran. Sequenced by immunoSEQ multiplex PCR; TCRdb stores in-frame clones only, minus some. In the table there are approximately 180,000 clones, roughly four fifths of which are singletons. The sample taken for sequencing was PBMCs. The receptor set was obtained from a woman aged 30 to 39 in good health and CMV-seronegative.

This chain connects TRBV9 to TRBJ1-1; TRBD1 matches 8 bases. This CDR3 region has 13 residues. Germline CDR1 reads SGDLS; CDR2 reads YYNGEE. V dropped 2 bases and J dropped 5; count of bases not matched to a gene: 2. Written as DNA, the CDR3 is TGTGCCAGCAGCGTTCAGGGGGCTACTGAAGCTTTCTTT. Translation: CASSVQGATEAFF.

This clone was counted a few times. V usage is TRBV5-4 and J usage is TRBJ1-5; D remains unclear. Germline V gives CDR1 SGHNT, CDR2 YYREEE (reference sequence). V dropped 3 bases and J dropped 5 bases, with 9 bases sitting between them. The CDR3 totals 13 residues. CDR3 nucleotide sequence: TGTGCCAGCAGCTCGGGGATAGATCAGCCCCAGCATTTT. Translating it yields CASSSGIDQPQHF.

V gene TRBV28 combines with J gene TRBJ1-4; possible D gene TRBD1, 5 bases. Germline loops: CDR1 MDHEN, CDR2 SYDVKM. Trimming took off 5 bases at V and 0 bases at J, with 13 bases between the two ends. The CDR3 contains 16 residues. The CDR3 DNA follows: TGTGCCAGCAGTCTCCTTCGACAGACAACTAATGAAAAACTGTTTTTT. Translation gives CASSLLRQTTNEKLFF.

The V gene is TRBV19, the J gene TRBJ2-1, with 9 nucleotides matching TRBD1. This CDR3 is 23 amino acids long. After removal of 1 base from V and 0 bases from J, the junction contained 22 bases not matched to a gene. Per germline, CDR1 LNHDA and CDR2 SQIVND (reference sequence). CDR3: CASSIGREWVPRDRVPSYNEQFF. DNA for the CDR3: TGTGCCAGTAGTATAGGTAGAGAGTGGGTCCCCCGGGACAGGGTACCCTCCTACAATGAGCAGTTCTTC.

The V call is TRBV7-2, the J call TRBJ2-7; TRBD2 matches at 11 bases. CDR3 length: 15 amino acids. Germline CDR1 is SGHTA and CDR2 is FQGNSA. V gave up 2 bases and J gave up 7 bases; unmatched junction bases: 7. The CDR3 protein is CASSLYSGGAGEQYF. The CDR3 bases are TGTGCCAGCAGCTTATATAGCGGGGGGGCGGGGGAGCAGTACTTC. Full variable domain (missing parts from reference TRBV7-2 and TRBJ2-7): GAGVSQSPSNKVTEKGKDVELRCDPISGHTALYWYRQSLGQGLEFLIYFQGNSAPDKSGLPSDRFSAERTGGSVSTLTIQRTQQEDSAVYLCASSLYSGGAGEQYFGPGTRLTVT.

The chain joins TRBV7-2 to TRBJ1-6; D gene unclear. With 1 base removed from V and 10 bases from J, the gap between germline ends came to 8 bases. The germline V gene has CDR1 SGHTA and CDR2 FQGNSA. The CDR3 is 13 residues long. DNA for the CDR3: TGTGCCAGCAGCTTAGTAGTCGAATCACCCCTCCACTTT. Protein sequence: CASSLVVESPLHF.

The chain combines TRBV7-9 with TRBJ2-7, with D tentatively TRBD1 (5 bases). CDR1 and CDR2 from the germline V gene are SEHNR and FQNEAQ (reference sequence). Trimming removed 5 bases at V and 6 bases at J, with 8 bases between. This CDR3 has 11 amino acids. CDR3 nucleotide sequence: TGTGCCAGCAGCAAAGGGGTCGAGCAGTACTTC. It specifies CASSKGVEQYF.

The chain is built from TRBV7-9 and TRBJ1-5; D perhaps matches TRBD1 (6 bases). This CDR3 comprises 16 residues. The germline V gene encodes CDR1 SEHNR and CDR2 FQNEAQ (reference sequence). V was pared by 1 base and J by 7 bases, with 17 bases between. This CDR3 reads CASSLVGQGRRQPQHF. The DNA of the CDR3 is TGTGCCAGCAGCTTAGTCGGTCAGGGGAGAAGACAGCCCCAGCATTTT.

In its sample, this clone was seen once. The chain is built from TRBV28 and TRBJ1-1; the D is unclear. CDR1 and CDR2 from the germline V gene are MDHEN and SYDVKM. V was clipped by 6 bases and J by 3 bases, with 5 bases between them. This CDR3 is 11 amino acids long. The CDR3 loop is CASRSYTEAFF. In DNA form, the CDR3 reads TGTGCCAGCAGGTCGTACACTGAAGCTTTCTTT. The full variable domain, in which reference TRBV28 and TRBJ1-1 provide the parts outside the CDR3, is DVKVTQSSRYLVKRTGEKVFLECVQDMDHENMFWYRQDPGLGLRLIYFSYDVKMKEKGDIPEGYSVSREKKERFSLILESASTNQTSMYLCASRSYTEAFFGQGTRLTVV.

A few counts support this clone. Since no conserved phenylalanine or tryptophan closes the CDR3, a read error is the likely cause. The chain couples TRBV5-5 to TRBJ2-2, with 8 nucleotides matching TRBD1. The CDR3 totals 18 residues. Per germline, CDR1 SGHKS and CDR2 YYEKEE (reference sequence). The ends lost 1 base at V and 1 base at J; junction bases unmatched: 9. The CDR3 sequence is CASSLTARGLGNTGELFL. For the CDR3, the DNA is TGTGCCAGCAGCTTGACCGCCAGGGGGCTGGGGAACACCGGGGAGCTGTTTTTG.

The V gene is TRBV5-6, the J gene TRBJ2-3; TRBD2 aligns across 8 bases. Germline V gene sequence: CDR1 SGHDT, CDR2 YYEEEE. The CDR3 extends over 13 amino acids. V was pared by 9 bases and J by 2 bases, with 5 bases of the junction left unmatched. The CDR3 is CATHGGVTDTQYF. The CDR3 DNA reads TGTGCCACCCACGGGGGGGTCACAGATACGCAGTATTTT.

The V and J genes are TRBV27 and TRBJ2-3; 7 bases line up with TRBD2. This CDR3 comprises 13 residues. V shed 6 bases, J shed 3 bases, and the junction held 3 bases outside the gene matches. The germline CDR1 and CDR2 sequences are MNHEY and SMNVEV (reference sequence). Here the CDR3 DNA reads TGTGCCAGCAGCGGGGGGTCAACAGATACGCAGTATTTT. Translation: CASSGGSTDTQYF.

The CDR3 protein is CASSPSGQGGYEQYF. CDR3 DNA sequence: TGTGCCAGCAGCCCCTCGGGACAGGGGGGGTACGAGCAGTACTTC. This rearrangement joins TRBV9 to TRBJ2-7, with 11 bases fitting TRBD1. Per germline, CDR1 SGDLS and CDR2 YYNGEE. The J segment lost 4 bases and the V segment lost 4 bases, leaving 7 bases of the junction unmatched. The CDR3 contains 15 residues.

The rearrangement joins TRBV5-1 to TRBJ2-3; D is perhaps TRBD2 (6 bases). The CDR3 contains 15 residues. Germline values: CDR1 SGHRS, CDR2 YFSETQ. V was shortened by 4 bases and J by 5 bases, with 17 bases between the two germline ends. CDR3 DNA: TGCGCCAGCAGCCCCCAGGGACTGGACCGAGATACGCAGTATTTT. It is translated as CASSPQGLDRDTQYF.

The J gene is TRBJ2-2, the V gene TRBV2; D is unresolved. The ends were cut back, 4 bases at V and 9 bases at J, with 15 bases in the middle. The CDR3 is made up of 14 amino acids. CDR1 and CDR2 (germline): SNHLY, FYNNEI. The CDR3: CASSAQLNGRELFF. CDR3 nucleotide sequence: TGTGCCAGCAGTGCGCAGTTGAATGGTCGGGAGCTGTTTTTT.

The CDR3 DNA reads TGTGCGGGACAGGGCAATGAAAAACTGTTTTTT. Amino acid sequence: CAGQGNEKLFF. V usage is TRBV7-9 and J usage is TRBJ1-4; TRBD1 aligns across 9 bases. Per germline, CDR1 SEHNR and CDR2 FQNEAQ (reference sequence). The CDR3 sequence is 11 residues long.

V gene TRBV27 combines with J gene TRBJ1-2; D gene ambiguous. The CDR3 is made up of 13 amino acids. V dropped 7 bases and J dropped 8 bases, with 17 bases sitting between them. Germline lookup yields CDR1 MNHEY and CDR2 SMNVEV (reference sequence). The CDR3 nucleotides read TGTGCCAGCAATTCTTGGGAGGGAGGAGGCTACACCTTC. Translated: CASNSWEGGGYTF.

This sequence joins TRBV11-2 and TRBJ2-7; 10 positions agree with TRBD1. The germline CDR1 and CDR2 sequences are SGHAT and FQNNGV. The V and J ends lost 2 bases and 5 bases, in that order; junction bases with no gene match: 6. This CDR3 contains 15 residues. For the CDR3, the DNA is TGTGCCAGCAGCTTAACAGGGACAGGGGAAAACGAGCAGTACTTC. Translated: CASSLTGTGENEQYF.

CDR3 nucleotides: TGTGCCAGCAGTGCTAGCACAGGGGGTACATACAATGAGCAGTTCTTC. Its protein product is CASSASTGGTYNEQFF. The chain is built from TRBV25-1 and TRBJ2-1; 8 nucleotides align to TRBD1. The CDR3 contains 16 residues. The germline CDR1 and CDR2 sequences are MGHDK and SYGVNS. V gave up 4 bases and J gave up 4 bases; unmatched junction bases: 9.

The chain has TRBV19 and TRBJ1-2; D uncertain. The germline gives CDR1 LNHDA, CDR2 SQIVND (reference sequence). The CDR3 is 13 residues long. V was cut by 3 bases and J by 4 bases, with 9 bases left in between. The CDR3 nucleotides read TGTGCCAGTAGTATGGGCCAGATCTATGGCTACACCTTC. This encodes CASSMGQIYGYTF.

The rearrangement links TRBV30 to TRBJ2-7, with TRBD2 identical over 7 bases. This CDR3 region has 13 residues. J was trimmed by 3 bases and V by 2 bases; bases with no gene match: 4. Germline V gene data show CDR1 as GTSNPN and CDR2 as SVGIG (reference sequence). The CDR3 DNA is TGTGCCTGGAGTCCCAGCGGGAACTACGAGCAGTACTTC. This gives the protein CAWSPSGNYEQYF.

The genes are TRBV7-9 and TRBJ1-5, with a tentative D call TRBD1 (5 bases). The CDR3 is 16 amino acids. Germline assignment: CDR1 SEHNR and CDR2 FQNEAQ (reference sequence). With 0 bases removed from V and 5 bases from J, the gap between germline ends came to 14 bases. The CDR3: CASSLAREALYQPQHF. The CDR3 region has the DNA TGTGCCAGCAGCTTAGCCAGGGAGGCGTTATATCAGCCCCAGCATTTT.

The chain couples TRBV11-2 to TRBJ1-1; possibly TRBD1 for D (5 bases). This CDR3 has 12 residues. Germline CDR1 and CDR2: SGHAT and FQNNGV. The germline V and J ends were trimmed by 6 bases and 3 bases, with 8 bases remaining between them. The CDR3 region is CASSSGDTEAFF. The CDR3 DNA reads TGTGCCAGCAGTTCGGGGGACACTGAAGCTTTCTTT.

CDR3 nucleotides: TGTGCCAGCAGCGTAGTCCCCAGCGGGGTCACAGATACGCAGTATTTT. Translation: CASSVVPSGVTDTQYF. The gene calls are TRBV9 and TRBJ2-3, with 7 nucleotides matching TRBD2. The CDR3 consists of 16 residues. Germline CDR1 reads SGDLS; CDR2 reads YYNGEE. With V trimmed by 0 bases and J by 2 bases, 6 bases remained unmatched.

The table lists this clone with a few counts. The V gene is TRBV4-3, the J gene TRBJ2-5; 11 nucleotides agree with TRBD2. The CDR3 length is 19 residues. The V segment lost 1 base and the J segment 0 bases; nucleotides outside the gene matches: 10. The germline V gene has CDR1 LGHNA and CDR2 YSLEER. In DNA, the CDR3 is TGCGCCAGCAGCCAAGGGGGGACTAGCGGAATTTTTCACCAAGAGACCCAGTACTTC. This gives the protein CASSQGGTSGIFHQETQYF.

This clone was seen just once. The J gene is TRBJ2-7, the V gene TRBV30, with D maybe TRBD1 (5 bases). This CDR3 spans 14 amino acids. Germline CDR1 and CDR2: GTSNPN and SVGIG (reference sequence). V gave up 8 bases and J gave up 0 bases, with 17 bases separating them. The DNA for the CDR3 is TGTGCCACGTTCCCCAGGGATACCTCCTACGAGCAGTACTTC. It encodes CATFPRDTSYEQYF.

The genes are TRBV10-1 and TRBJ2-7; TRBD1 matches 7 bases. This CDR3 contains 13 residues. Germline trimming cut 2 bases from V and 6 bases from J; bases unmatched to any gene: 4. In germline, CDR1 is WNHNN, CDR2 SYGVQD (reference sequence). DNA for the CDR3: TGCGCCAGCAGTGAGGCCACAGGGGCCGAGCAGTACTTC. It is translated as CASSEATGAEQYF.

Of note for this clone: Distinct nucleotide sequences in the sample also encode this CDR3. The chain is built from TRBV6-1 and TRBJ2-5; 10 nucleotides match TRBD2. The length of the CDR3 is 17 residues. Germline CDR1 is MNHNS and CDR2 is SASEGT. The trim removed 3 bases at V and 1 base at J, leaving 8 bases unmatched. Here the CDR3 reads CASSEGSLAGAQETQYF. In DNA form, the CDR3 reads TGTGCCAGCAGTGAGGGGTCGCTAGCGGGAGCCCAAGAGACCCAGTACTTC.